This entry lists 7 T cell receptor beta chains sequenced from one sample in a study of cytomegalovirus exposure and HLA in healthy donors. It was with 60 Vbeta and 13 Jbeta primers that the PCR ran. Sequencing was performed with immunoSEQ multiplex PCR; in TCRdb, only in-frame clones are kept and a portion is missing. The data show fewer than 250,000 clones, with 85% to 90% seen just once and 1% to 1.5% held by the top ten. Sequencing was done on a sample of PBMCs. These receptors were collected from a man aged 30 to 45 in good health and CMV-seronegative.

The V call is TRBV13, the J call TRBJ2-5; 7 bases fit TRBD1. After removal of 5 bases from V and 9 bases from J, the junction contained 9 bases not matched to a gene. CDR3 length equals 13 residues. Looked up from germline, CDR1 is PRHDT and CDR2 is FYEKMQ (reference sequence). In nucleotides, the CDR3 is TGTGCCAGCAGCCAGGGACAGCTCGTAGCCCAGTACTTC. This gives the protein CASSQGQLVAQYF.

V usage is TRBV9 and J usage is TRBJ2-5, with TRBD2 identical over 10 bases. The CDR3 consists of 16 residues. Per germline, CDR1 SGDLS and CDR2 YYNGEE. J lost 5 bases, V lost 4 bases, and 11 bases had no gene match. The CDR3 spells CASSPSEREGRETQYF. The CDR3, as DNA: TGTGCCAGCAGCCCGTCGGAGCGGGAGGGCCGGGAGACCCAGTACTTC. Full variable domain (missing parts from reference TRBV9 and TRBJ2-5): DSGVTQTPKHLITATGQRVTLRCSPRSGDLSVYWYQQSLDQGLQFLIQYYNGEERAKGNILERFSAQQFPDLHSELNLSSLELGDSALYFCASSPSEREGRETQYFGPGTRLLVL.

The CDR3 bases are TGTGCCAGCAGCTTCCCAGGCGGGGTGGCGAACACCGGGGAGCTGTTTTTT. Translation: CASSFPGGVANTGELFF. This chain joins TRBV11-2 and TRBJ2-2; tentatively, D is TRBD2 (6 bases). The CDR3 spans 17 residues. Germline V lookup: CDR1 SGHAT, CDR2 FQNNGV. V was pared by 3 bases and J by 0 bases, with 14 bases between.

V usage is TRBV23-1 and J usage is TRBJ2-3; TRBD1 matches 8 bases. TRBV23-1 is identified as an open reading frame with a role that is uncertain. Trimming at V came to 6 bases and at J to 0 bases, leaving 14 bases not matched to a gene. The CDR3 length is 18 residues. The DNA for the CDR3 is TGCGCCAGCAGGGACAGGGCGCGTCGCTTACCTAGCACAGATACGCAGTATTTT. It translates to CASRDRARRLPSTDTQYF.

V and J are TRBV4-2 and TRBJ2-2; 8 bases agree with TRBD2. The CDR3 spans 17 residues. Germline CDR1 is LGHNA and CDR2 is YNFKEQ. J was trimmed by 2 bases and V by 0 bases; bases with no gene match: 5. The DNA for the CDR3 is TGTGCCAGCAGCCAAGAATCGCTAGCGGGCAACACCGGGGAGCTGTTTTTT. This translates into CASSQESLAGNTGELFF.

This chain links TRBV10-1 with TRBJ2-7; TRBD1 is a possible D gene (6 bases). Trimming took 9 bases from V and 4 from J, leaving 7 bases between them. There are 10 residues in the CDR3. CDR1 is WNHNN, CDR2 SYGVQD, per germline (reference sequence). CDR3 region: CASGQYEQYF. The CDR3 coding sequence is TGCGCCAGTGGACAGTACGAGCAGTACTTC.

The count of this clone is one. The CDR3, as DNA: TGTGCCAGCAGCTTGGGAGGGCCTAGCTACGAGCAGTACTTC. Its protein is CASSLGGPSYEQYF. The chain has TRBV11-3 and TRBJ2-7, with 7 bases aligning to TRBD2. Germline-derived CDR1 and CDR2 are SGHNT and YENEEA. The CDR3 is 14 residues long. The V gene end was trimmed by 3 bases and the J gene end by 3 bases; junction bases not matched to a gene: 5.